This TCR beta chain was found in a study of shared T cell receptors in the human thymus. The table came from immunoSEQ multiplex PCR; TCRdb's copy has only in-frame clones and leaves some out. The table records approximately 730,000 clones, 80% to 90% of them present only once. Germline CDR1 is SGHDN and CDR2 is FVKESK. The ends lost 0 bases at V and 2 bases at J; junction bases unmatched: 10. This CDR3 contains 18 residues. The same sample was also studied in work on human thymus T cells.

The sample taken for sequencing was thymocytes. The chain employs TRBV14 and TRBJ1-3; 7 positions match TRBD1. This sequence originates from a girl younger than two with a congenital heart defect. The CDR3 region is CASSQDGGDSETGNTIYF. CDR3 DNA: TGTGCCAGCAGCCAAGACGGGGGGGACAGCGAGACTGGAAACACCATATATTTT.